This T cell receptor beta chain was documented in a study of graft-versus-host responses after intestinal transplantation (TCRdb year 2021). Study-wide context: The transplants that recipients got were multivisceral, liver-intestinal, or isolated intestinal. Of the 20 to 25 intestinal transplant recipients enrolled in the cohort, one of whom was a retransplant, a few patients without pretransplant specimens were excluded. Anti-thymocyte globulin induction was given to all recipients, followed by maintenance tacrolimus and steroids for two to four years. Bulk TCR-beta CDR3 sequencing was used to track graft-versus-host and host-versus-graft alloreactive T cell clones in the graft, circulation and bone marrow after intestinal transplantation. To identify alloreactive clones, pre-transplant mixed lymphocyte reaction products were sequenced and compared with unstimulated pre-transplant donor and recipient T cells. Rather than going through the commercial service, samples from a few later patients were sequenced in-house on an Illumina MiSeq and processed with MiXCR. A peak of at least 4% donor T cells among recipient peripheral blood mononuclear cells was the definition used for donor T cell macrochimerism.

Libraries were prepared through the immunoSEQ multiplex PCR assay. For most patients, genomic DNA was isolated with the Qiagen DNeasy Blood and Tissue Kit and sent frozen to Adaptive Biotechnologies for TCR sequencing. High-throughput TCR-beta CDR3 sequencing of genomic DNA from most patients was performed by Adaptive Biotechnologies. On the study's bioinformatics: TCR sequencing data were retrieved from Adaptive's ImmunoSEQ software for 15 to 20 patients, whereas three other patients were processed with MiXCR and VDJtools. CD4 versus CD8 sorting errors were corrected by removing sequences found in both subsets at a frequency ratio below 5:1. Because the origin of CDR3 nucleotide sequences shared between donor and recipient could not be assigned, those sequences were removed. At least 2-fold expansion over unstimulated cells and a minimum CFSE-low frequency of 0.002% (template counts) or 0.001% (read counts) were required for clones to be classified as alloreactive. A clone was considered mappable if detected in the sequenced pre-transplant spleen, lymph node, or MLR CFSE-low populations of the donor or recipient. The cumulative frequency of alloreactive clones was calculated as a percentage of all sequences, weighted by copy number. Not all clones reach the TCRdb copy of this immuneACCESS table, which keeps in-frame sequences only. Checked studies attribute under half of the gap to unresolved V genes and leave the rest unexplained. V, J and clone size were drawn from that table, and D and trimming were deduced from the DNA. The sample data list 130,000 to 150,000 clones, and about 90% of these were observed just once. The top ten clones comprise around 0.19% of the sample.

Comment on this clone: What this receptor recognizes is not known. The record has no base qualities; no much larger clone is one base away.

V has 5 bases trimmed and J has 7 bases trimmed; junction bases matching no gene number 8. The CDR1 and CDR2 encoded by the germline V gene are MNHEY and SVGAGI. Reading from cysteine to phenylalanine, the CDR3 counts 14 amino acids. This entry keeps only the CDR3 DNA: 42 bases, framed from base 1. Paper-wide results and their limitations: In the allografts of patients with donor T cell macrochimerism, GvH to HvG T cell clonal ratios were high. Peak levels of circulating GvH clones were associated with declines in HvG clones early after transplant. GvH clones were detected in recipient bone marrow, and some appeared earlier in ileal mucosa or blood, consistent with an intestinal mucosal origin. Conclusions were limited by the relatively low number and heterogeneity of intestinal transplant patients.

Reading the label with the study, this specimen's time point is: cells obtained before transplantation from donor or recipient. CD3+CD4+ and CD3+CD8+ populations were FACS-sorted from unstimulated pre-transplant donor and recipient cells taken from spleen or lymph nodes. The V gene is TRBV6-5 and the J gene is TRBJ1-5; 7 bases in the junction line up with TRBD1. The input for sequencing was unstimulated CD4+ T cells sorted from spleen or lymph node cells, taken before intestinal transplant. This sequence originates from a human donor who received an intestinal transplant. The nucleotide sequence is TGTGCCAGCAGTCGAGGGGGCGCGGAACAGCCCCAGCATTTT. Translated, it gives CASSRGGAEQPQHF.